What follows are 6 T cell receptor beta chains derived from one specimen sequenced in a study of cytomegalovirus exposure and HLA in healthy donors. Both 60 Vbeta primers and 13 Jbeta primers went into the PCR. Profiling relied on immunoSEQ multiplex PCR, and the TCRdb table lists in-frame clones only, not all of them. The sample yields about 140,000 clones, 70% to 80% seen once. Source material: PBMCs. These receptors all stem from a female donor in good health and CMV-seronegative.

This chain connects TRBV18 to TRBJ2-5; 7 positions agree with TRBD1. Germline V CDR1 and CDR2: KGHSH, LQKENI. The CDR3 is 14 amino acids. V trimming: 6 bases; J trimming: 2 bases; junction bases outside the gene matches: 6. The CDR3 reads CASSTRQGQETQYF. CDR3 DNA sequence: TGTGCCAGCTCTACGAGACAGGGACAAGAGACCCAGTACTTC.

The chain carries TRBV5-6 and TRBJ2-1; 7 bases map to TRBD1. Trimming removed 4 bases from V and 4 bases from J; junction bases left unmatched: 5. Germline assignment: CDR1 SGHDT and CDR2 YYEEEE. This CDR3 comprises 14 residues. CDR3 sequence (DNA): TGTGCCAGCAGCCTCGGGACAGAATACAATGAGCAGTTCTTC. Residues: CASSLGTEYNEQFF.

The count of this clone is one. One end of the junction varies from germline; a read error may be responsible. Other DNA sequences within the sample encode an identical CDR3. The rearrangement links TRBV27 to TRBJ1-1, with D possibly being TRBD1 (5 bases). Germline-derived CDR1 and CDR2 are MNHEY and SMNVEV (reference sequence). The length of the CDR3 is 14 residues. The CDR3, as DNA: TGTGCCAGCAGTTTGGGGGGAGGGAACACCGAAGCTTTCTTT. Translation gives CASSLGGGNTEAFF.

The chain is built from TRBV29-1 and TRBJ2-1; possible D gene TRBD1, 6 bases. Germline CDR1 reads SQVTM; CDR2 reads ANQGSEA. Trimming cost V 1 base and J 9 bases, with 10 bases left between them. This CDR3 has 12 amino acids. CDR3 in amino acids: CSVEGGRFEQFF. In DNA, the CDR3 is TGCAGCGTTGAAGGGGGGCGTTTTGAGCAGTTCTTC.

This chain joins TRBV2 and TRBJ1-5, with 9 bases aligning to TRBD1. V was pared by 8 bases and J by 10 bases, with 9 bases of the junction left unmatched. The germline gives CDR1 SNHLY, CDR2 FYNNEI. The CDR3 consists of 13 residues. DNA for the CDR3: TGTGCCAGCGCGGGACAGGGCCTGGGACCCCAGCATTTT. Translated, it gives CASAGQGLGPQHF. The full variable domain, with the rest looked up from reference TRBV2 and TRBJ1-5, is EPEVTQTPSHQVTQMGQEVILRCVPISNHLYFYWYRQILGQKVEFLVSFYNNEISEKSEIFDDQFSVERPDGSNFTLKIRSTKLEDSAMYFCASAGQGLGPQHFGDGTRLSIL.

The genes are TRBV5-1 and TRBJ2-2; tentative D call: TRBD1 (6 bases). This CDR3 has 16 residues. The germline CDR1 and CDR2 sequences are SGHRS and YFSETQ. Trimming removed 4 bases from V and 4 bases from J, with 17 bases in between. Here the CDR3 DNA reads TGCGCCAGCAGCCGGACGTTGGACAGACCCACCGGGGAGCTGTTTTTT. This translates into CASSRTLDRPTGELFF.